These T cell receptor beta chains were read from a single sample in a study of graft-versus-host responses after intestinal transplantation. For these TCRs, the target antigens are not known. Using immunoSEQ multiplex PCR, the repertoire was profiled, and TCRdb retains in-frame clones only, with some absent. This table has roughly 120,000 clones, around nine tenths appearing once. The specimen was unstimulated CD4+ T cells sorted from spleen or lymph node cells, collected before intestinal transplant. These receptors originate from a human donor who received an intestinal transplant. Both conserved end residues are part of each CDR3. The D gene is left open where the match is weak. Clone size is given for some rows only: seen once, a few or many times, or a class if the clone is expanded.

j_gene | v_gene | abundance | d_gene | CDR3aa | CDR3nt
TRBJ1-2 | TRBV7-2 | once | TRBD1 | CASSPYSTGGGYTF | TGTGCCAGCAGCCCCTACTCGACAGGGGGGGGCTACACCTTC
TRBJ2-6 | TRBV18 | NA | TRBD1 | CASSPTGTASSGANVLTF | TGTGCCAGCTCACCCACCGGGACAGCGTCTTCTGGGGCCAACGTCCTGACTTTC
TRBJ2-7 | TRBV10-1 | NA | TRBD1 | CASSGGTGMDEQYF | TGCGCCAGCAGTGGGGGGACAGGGATGGACGAGCAGTACTTC
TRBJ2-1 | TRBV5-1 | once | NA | CASSFSGDPYNEQFF | TGCGCCAGCAGCTTCTCAGGGGATCCCTACAATGAGCAGTTCTTC
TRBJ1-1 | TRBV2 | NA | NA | CASSDMIRFAFF | TGTGCCAGCAGTGATATGATCCGGTTTGCTTTCTTT
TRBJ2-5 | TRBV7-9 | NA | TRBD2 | CASSMSSGGNQETQYF | TGTGCCAGCAGCATGTCTAGCGGGGGTAACCAAGAGACCCAGTACTTC
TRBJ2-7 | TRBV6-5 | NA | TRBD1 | CASSVDRDYEQYF | TGTGCCAGCAGCGTTGACAGGGACTACGAGCAGTACTTC
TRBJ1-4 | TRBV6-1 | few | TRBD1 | CACGTARNEKLFF | TGTGCCTGTGGGACAGCCAGGAATGAAAAACTGTTTTTT
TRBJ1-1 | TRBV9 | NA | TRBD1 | CASSTRTGKGTEAFF | TGTGCCAGCAGCACTCGGACAGGAAAGGGGACTGAAGCTTTCTTT
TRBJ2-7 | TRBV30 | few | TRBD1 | CASDRGRDEQYF | TGTGCCTCGGACAGGGGGAGGGACGAGCAGTACTTC
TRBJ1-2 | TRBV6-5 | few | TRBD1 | CASSYDAGGVYGYTF | TGTGCCAGCAGTTACGACGCAGGGGGAGTTTATGGCTACACCTTC
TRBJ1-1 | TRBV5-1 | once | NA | CASSFDGAGMNTEAFF | TGCGCCAGCAGCTTCGATGGGGCGGGGATGAACACTGAAGCTTTCTTT
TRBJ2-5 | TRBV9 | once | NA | CASSPRGGQETQYF | TGTGCCAGCAGCCCCCGGGGTGGTCAAGAGACCCAGTACTTC
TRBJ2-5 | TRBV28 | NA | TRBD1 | CASSLSGTGVETQYF | TGTGCCAGCAGTTTATCTGGGACAGGGGTCGAGACCCAGTACTTC
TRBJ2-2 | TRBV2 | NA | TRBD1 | CASSGDRANTGELFF | TGTGCCAGCAGTGGGGACAGGGCGAACACCGGGGAGCTGTTTTTT
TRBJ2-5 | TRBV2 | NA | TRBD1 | CASSRDRGRETQYF | TGTGCCAGCAGCCGGGACAGGGGACGGGAGACCCAGTACTTC
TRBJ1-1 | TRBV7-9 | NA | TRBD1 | CASSLKRSTGKTEAFF | TGTGCCAGCAGCTTAAAACGGTCGACAGGGAAAACTGAAGCTTTCTTT
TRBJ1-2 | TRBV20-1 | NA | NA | CSAQADGYTF | TGCAGTGCACAGGCGGATGGCTACACCTTC
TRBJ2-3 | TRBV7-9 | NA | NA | CASSLAISGGPDTQYF | TGTGCCAGCAGCTTAGCTATTAGCGGAGGCCCAGATACGCAGTATTTT
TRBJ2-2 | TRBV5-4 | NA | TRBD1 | CASSQDRGRELFF | TGTGCCAGCAGTCAGGACAGGGGGCGGGAGCTGTTTTTT
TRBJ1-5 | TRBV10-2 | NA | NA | CASSEIGSSNQPQHF | TGCGCCAGCAGTGAGATTGGCAGTAGCAATCAGCCCCAGCATTTT
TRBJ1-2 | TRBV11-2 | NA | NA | CASSLPPGGYTF | TGTGCCAGCAGCCTCCCCCCGGGTGGCTACACCTTC
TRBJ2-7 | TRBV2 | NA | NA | CASKGLGVYTVDEQYF | TGTGCCAGCAAGGGATTAGGGGTTTATACGGTCGACGAGCAGTACTTC
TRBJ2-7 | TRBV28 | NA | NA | CASSSPLYEQYF | TGTGCCAGCAGTTCCCCCTTATACGAGCAGTACTTC
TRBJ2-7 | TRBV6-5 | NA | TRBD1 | CASRRDRVTYEQYF | TGTGCCAGCAGACGGGACAGGGTGACCTACGAGCAGTACTTC
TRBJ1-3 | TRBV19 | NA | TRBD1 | CASSGGQTSGNTIYF | TGTGCCAGTAGTGGGGGACAGACCTCTGGAAACACCATATATTTT
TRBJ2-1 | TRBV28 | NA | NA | CASSTPGLDYNEQFF | TGTGCCAGCAGTACACCGGGACTTGATTACAATGAGCAGTTCTTC
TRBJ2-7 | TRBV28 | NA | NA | CASTTLGANYEQYF | TGTGCCAGCACTACTCTGGGGGCAAACTACGAGCAGTACTTC
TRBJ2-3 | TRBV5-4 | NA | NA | CASSSRDSLSTDTQYF | TGTGCCAGCAGCTCGCGGGACAGCCTTAGCACAGATACGCAGTATTTT
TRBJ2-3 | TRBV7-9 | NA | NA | CASSLVGADTQYF | TGTGCCAGCAGCTTAGTAGGAGCAGATACGCAGTATTTT
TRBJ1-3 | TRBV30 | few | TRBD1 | CATYRGHPSGNTIYF | TGTGCCACCTACAGGGGGCACCCCTCTGGAAACACCATATATTTT
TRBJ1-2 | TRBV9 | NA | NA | CASSLFPGLGYTF | TGTGCCAGCAGCTTATTCCCAGGTCTCGGCTACACCTTC
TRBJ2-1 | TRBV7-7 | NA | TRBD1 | CASSIYPGQGLAEQFF | TGTGCCAGCAGCATTTACCCGGGACAGGGATTAGCTGAGCAGTTCTTC
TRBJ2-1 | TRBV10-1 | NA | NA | CASSDPGWSYNEQFF | TGCGCCAGCAGTGATCCGGGGTGGTCCTACAATGAGCAGTTCTTC
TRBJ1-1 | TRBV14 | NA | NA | CASSWSDTEAFF | TGTGCCAGCAGTTGGAGCGACACTGAAGCTTTCTTT
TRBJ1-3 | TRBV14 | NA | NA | CASSQGGLINGNTIYF | TGTGCCAGCAGCCAAGGAGGACTGATTAATGGAAACACCATATATTTT
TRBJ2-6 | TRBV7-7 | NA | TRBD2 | CASSPRDSGGSGANVLTF | TGTGCCAGCAGCCCCCGGGACAGCGGGGGGTCTGGGGCCAACGTCCTGACTTTC
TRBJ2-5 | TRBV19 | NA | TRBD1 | CASSPRTGGTQYF | TGTGCCAGTAGTCCCCGGACAGGGGGGACCCAGTACTTC
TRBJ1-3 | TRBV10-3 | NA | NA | CAISEPRGPGNTIYF | TGTGCCATCAGTGAGCCCCGCGGGCCAGGAAACACCATATATTTT
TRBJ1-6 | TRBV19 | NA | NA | CASNRQYNSPLHF | TGTGCCAGTAACAGGCAGTATAATTCACCCCTCCACTTT
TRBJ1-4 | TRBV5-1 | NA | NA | CASSLVRGDEKLFF | TGCGCCAGCAGCTTGGTCAGGGGAGATGAAAAACTGTTTTTT
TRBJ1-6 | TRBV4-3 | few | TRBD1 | CASSQAHRGSSYNSPLHF | TGCGCCAGCAGCCAAGCACACAGGGGGAGCTCCTATAATTCACCCCTCCACTTT
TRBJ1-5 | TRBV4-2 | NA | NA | CASSQGYRDQPQHF | TGTGCCAGCAGCCAGGGGTACAGGGATCAGCCCCAGCATTTT
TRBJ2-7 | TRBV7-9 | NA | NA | CASTPAEVPSGEQYF | TGTGCCAGCACTCCCGCAGAGGTTCCGTCGGGCGAGCAGTACTTC
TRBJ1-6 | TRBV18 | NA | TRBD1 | CASSGDRGYSPLHF | TGTGCCAGCTCAGGAGACAGGGGCTATTCACCCCTCCACTTT
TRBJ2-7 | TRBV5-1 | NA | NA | CASSLALDRSYEQYF | TGCGCCAGCAGCTTGGCCCTGGACAGATCCTACGAGCAGTACTTC
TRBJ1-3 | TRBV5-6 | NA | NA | CASSYGNSGNTIYF | TGTGCCAGCAGCTACGGGAACTCTGGAAACACCATATATTTT
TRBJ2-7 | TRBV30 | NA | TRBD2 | CAWSGTSEYEQYF | TGTGCCTGGAGTGGAACTAGCGAATACGAGCAGTACTTC
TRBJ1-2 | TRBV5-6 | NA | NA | CASSWWTVISSYGYTF | TGTGCCAGCAGCTGGTGGACAGTGATTTCTTCCTATGGCTACACCTTC